These 13 T cell receptor beta chains were sequenced from one sample in a study of blood T cell repertoires in COVID-19. This table comes from immunoSEQ multiplex PCR, and its TCRdb copy is limited to in-frame clones, with some not included. The sample has more than 45,000 clones, 65% to 90% seen once. Sequenced material: peripheral blood. The receptors were gathered from a woman over 75 with COVID-19, enrolled during active disease.

V gene TRBV21-1 combines with J gene TRBJ1-1. TRBV21-1 is a known pseudogene. The CDR3 consists of 14 residues. The CDR3 spells CASSKRICNTEAFF. CDR3 sequence (DNA): TGTGCCAGCAGCAAGAGGATCTGCAACACTGAAGCTTTCTTT.

This clone has a handful of counts. The J gene is TRBJ2-3, the V gene TRBV5-8, with 8 positions matching TRBD1. CDR1 and CDR2 (germline): SGHTS, YDEGEE. Unmatched junction bases numbered 9, after V lost 4 bases and J lost 2 bases. The CDR3 totals 16 residues. The CDR3 loop reads CASSRWTGTSTDTQYF. The CDR3 DNA is TGTGCCAGCAGCCGCTGGACAGGGACTTCCACAGATACGCAGTATTTT.

J is TRBJ2-5 and V is TRBV28, with D possibly matching TRBD1 (5 bases). In germline, CDR1 is MDHEN, CDR2 SYDVKM. This CDR3 has 15 residues. V shed 2 bases and J shed 5 bases, with 15 bases lying between them. The CDR3 loop reads CASSLRLKGKETQYF. CDR3 bases: TGTGCCAGCAGTTTACGGTTGAAGGGGAAGGAGACCCAGTACTTC.

The V gene is TRBV6-5, the J gene TRBJ1-1; no reliable D call. From germline, CDR1 is MNHEY and CDR2 SVGAGI. The CDR3 consists of 12 residues. With 6 bases removed from V and 2 bases from J, the gap between germline ends came to 7 bases. CDR3 sequence: CASSAYNTEAFF. Here the CDR3 DNA reads TGTGCCAGCAGCGCGTATAACACTGAAGCTTTCTTT.

In this sample, this clone turned up a few times. Here the CDR3 reads CASSSRDRQETQYF. The CDR3 bases are TGTGCCAGCAGCTCCCGGGACAGACAAGAGACCCAGTACTTC. The chain uses TRBV11-2 and TRBJ2-5; the match to TRBD1 covers 7 bases. V was clipped by 4 bases and J by 2 bases; unmatched bases: 4. Germline CDR1 is SGHAT and CDR2 is FQNNGV. This CDR3 region has 14 residues.

J is TRBJ1-3 and V is TRBV7-2; possible D gene TRBD1, 5 bases. CDR1 is SGHTA and CDR2 is FQGNSA in the germline V gene. V was shortened by 3 bases and J by 3 bases, with 12 bases between the two germline ends. The length of the CDR3 is 15 residues. The CDR3 DNA follows: TGTGCCAGCAGCTTGGGGCCACAGAGTGGAAACACCATATATTTT. It is translated as CASSLGPQSGNTIYF.

The chain uses TRBV29-1 and TRBJ2-7; 7 nucleotides align to TRBD1. This CDR3 comprises 12 residues. V lost 4 bases to trimming and J lost 6 bases; unmatched junction nucleotides: 6. CDR1 SQVTM and CDR2 ANQGSEA come from the germline V gene. The CDR3 nucleotides are TGCAGCGTTGGGGGACAGACCCGCGAGCAGTACTTC. This codes for CSVGGQTREQYF.

The gene calls are TRBV28 and TRBJ2-6; D perhaps matches TRBD2 (6 bases). This CDR3 contains 15 residues. The V and J ends lost 7 bases and 2 bases respectively, with 12 bases between them. Per germline, CDR1 MDHEN and CDR2 SYDVKM. The DNA of the CDR3 is TGTGCCAGCACCCCTGGCGGGACTGGGGCCAACGTCCTGACTTTC. Amino acids: CASTPGGTGANVLTF.

V usage is TRBV11-2 and J usage is TRBJ2-5; TRBD1 aligns across 10 bases. V trimming: 2 bases; J trimming: 9 bases; junction bases outside the gene matches: 12. The germline CDR1 and CDR2 sequences are SGHAT and FQNNGV. This CDR3 has 16 amino acids. CDR3 loop: CASSLSGTGARLAQYF. Here the CDR3 DNA reads TGTGCCAGCAGCTTATCCGGGACAGGGGCTCGCTTGGCCCAGTACTTC.

As DNA, the CDR3 is TGTGCCAGCAGTTTCCCGGGACAGATCTATGGCTACACCTTC. This translates into CASSFPGQIYGYTF. J is TRBJ1-2 and V is TRBV2; 7 bases match TRBD1. Germline CDR1 SNHLY, CDR2 FYNNEI. CDR3 length: 14 amino acids. With V trimmed by 5 bases and J by 4 bases, 7 bases remained unmatched.

Of note for this clone: Other nucleotide sequences in the sample specify the same CDR3. V is TRBV3-1 (or the pseudogene TRBV3-2) and J is TRBJ1-1; D gene uncertain. This CDR3 has 11 residues. Looked up from germline, CDR1 is LGHDT and CDR2 is YNNKEL (reference sequence). V lost 8 bases and J lost 7, with 11 bases in between. The CDR3 DNA is TGTGCCAGCCGAGGAGGGAGTGAAGCTTTCTTT. It yields the protein CASRGGSEAFF.

The chain employs TRBV5-4 and TRBJ2-5, with 10 positions matching TRBD2. Losses at the gene ends were 6 bases for V and 2 bases for J; bases not matched to a gene: 4. Germline V gives CDR1 SGHNT, CDR2 YYREEE (reference sequence). The CDR3 length is 14 residues. The CDR3, as DNA: TGTGCCAGCATGCCAGCGGGGGGGCAAGAGACCCAGTACTTC. Its protein is CASMPAGGQETQYF. Full variable domain (remainder filled in from reference TRBV5-4 and TRBJ2-5): ETGVTQSPTHLIKTRGQQVTLRCSSQSGHNTVSWYQQALGQGPQFIFQYYREEENGRGNFPPRFSGLQFPNYSSELNVNALELDDSALYLCASMPAGGQETQYFGPGTRLLVL.

The V and J genes are TRBV19 and TRBJ1-3; TRBD1 agrees at 10 bases. Trimming cost V 10 bases and J 0 bases; bases outside gene matches: 6. The CDR3 is 15 amino acids. The germline V gene encodes CDR1 LNHDA and CDR2 SQIVND (reference sequence). DNA of the CDR3: TGTGCCATTTCGGACAGGGGGAACTCTGGAAACACCATATATTTT. Translated, it gives CAISDRGNSGNTIYF. Full variable domain (rest looked up from reference TRBV19 and TRBJ1-3): DGGITQSPKYLFRKEGQNVTLSCEQNLNHDAMYWYRQDPGQGLRLIYYSQIVNDFQKGDIAEGYSVSREKKESFPLTVTSAQKNPTAFYLCAISDRGNSGNTIYFGEGSWLTVV.